These 24 T cell receptor beta chains originate from one sample sequenced in a study of PD-1 blockade in classical Hodgkin lymphoma. Relapses following autologous stem cell transplantation were seen in all patients, with brentuximab vedotin exposure varying. Assay used: immunoSEQ multiplex PCR; TCRdb lists only in-frame clones, some missing. The top ten clones hold around 22% of a sample with tens of thousands of clones, around 67% of them seen once. This specimen consisted of peripheral blood mononuclear cells (PBMCs), obtained before the second cycle of nivolumab. These receptor sequences come from a human donor with classical Hodgkin lymphoma.

V gene TRBV18 combines with J gene TRBJ1-2; possibly TRBD1 for D (6 bases). Germline V gene sequence: CDR1 KGHSH, CDR2 LQKENI. V lost 5 bases, J lost 2 bases, and 15 bases lay in between. This CDR3 contains 15 residues. This chain's CDR3 is CASSGYKQGNYGYTF. Here the CDR3 DNA reads TGTGCCAGCTCAGGTTACAAACAGGGAAACTATGGCTACACCTTC.

This clone occurred once. This chain joins TRBV5-1 and TRBJ2-6, with D unresolved. Germline V gene sequence: CDR1 SGHRS, CDR2 YFSETQ. This CDR3 has 16 residues. V lost 0 bases, J lost 0 bases, and 7 bases lay in between. Written as DNA, the CDR3 is TGCGCCAGCAGCTTGGTGGGCAACTCTGGGGCCAACGTCCTGACTTTC. Translated: CASSLVGNSGANVLTF.

This rearrangement joins TRBV5-1 to TRBJ2-1, with TRBD2 identical over 10 bases. The CDR3 loop spans 15 amino acids. J gave up 1 base and V 4 bases, and 2 bases lay outside the gene matches. From germline, CDR1 is SGHRS and CDR2 YFSETQ. CDR3 protein: CASSQREGSYNEQFF. For the CDR3, the DNA is TGCGCCAGCAGCCAGCGGGAGGGGTCCTACAATGAGCAGTTCTTC.

The V and J genes are TRBV11-2 and TRBJ2-7; either TRBD1 or TRBD2 may supply D (5 bases each). Germline V lookup: CDR1 SGHAT, CDR2 FQNNGV. The V end was cut by 5 bases, the J end by 5 bases, with 22 bases between. The CDR3 spans 16 residues. The chain's CDR3 is CASSPRDGHFPDEQYF. In nucleotides, the CDR3 is TGTGCCAGCAGCCCGAGGGACGGCCATTTCCCTGACGAGCAGTACTTC.

The V and J genes are TRBV2 and TRBJ1-1; D gene ambiguous. Trimming shortened V by 7 bases and J by 1 base, and 16 bases separated the two germline ends. CDR1 is SNHLY and CDR2 is FYNNEI in the germline V gene. The CDR3 totals 15 residues. CDR3 nucleotide sequence: TGTGCCAGCATGGATACCGGGATAAAGAACACTGAAGCTTTCTTT. Amino acid sequence: CASMDTGIKNTEAFF. Together with reference TRBV2 and TRBJ1-1, the CDR3 gives the full variable domain: EPEVTQTPSHQVTQMGQEVILRCVPISNHLYFYWYRQILGQKVEFLVSFYNNEISEKSEIFDDQFSVERPDGSNFTLKIRSTKLEDSAMYFCASMDTGIKNTEAFFGQGTRLTVV.

In its sample, this clone was seen once. The gene calls are TRBV5-4 and TRBJ1-4; 7 bases line up with TRBD1. J lost 1 base, V lost 2 bases, and 5 bases had no gene match. Germline V CDR1 and CDR2: SGHNT, YYREEE (reference sequence). The length of the CDR3 is 16 residues. DNA of the CDR3: TGTGCCAGCAGCTTCCGACAGGGCGGAACTAATGAAAAACTGTTTTTT. Its protein is CASSFRQGGTNEKLFF.

This clone has only a few counts. This chain uses TRBV29-1 with TRBJ2-4; D may be TRBD1 or TRBD2 (5 bases each). The CDR3 is 11 amino acids. Trimming shortened V by 0 bases and J by 11 bases, and 8 bases separated the two germline ends. From germline, CDR1 is SQVTM and CDR2 ANQGSEA. CDR3 DNA sequence: TGCAGCGTTGAAGAGGGGGTTGTTCAGTACTTC. It yields the protein CSVEEGVVQYF.

The chain uses TRBV30 and TRBJ1-2, with D maybe TRBD1 (6 bases). Germline V gene data show CDR1 as GTSNPN and CDR2 as SVGIG (reference sequence). The V end was cut by 2 bases, the J end by 1 base, with 11 bases between. This CDR3 has 14 amino acids. The CDR3 spells CAWSTGLGNYGYTF. In DNA, the CDR3 is TGTGCCTGGAGTACAGGGTTAGGTAACTATGGCTACACCTTC.

The chain combines TRBV5-5 with TRBJ1-1; no clear D. Trimming pared 2 bases from V and 0 bases from J, leaving 17 bases between. CDR1 is SGHKS and CDR2 is YYEKEE in the germline V gene (reference sequence). The CDR3 consists of 17 residues. CDR3 nucleotide sequence: TGTGCCAGCAGCTTTAGGGCCCTCGACGTAATGAACACTGAAGCTTTCTTT. Translated, it gives CASSFRALDVMNTEAFF.

In this sample, this clone turned up once. The rearrangement uses TRBV27 and TRBJ1-6, with D possibly TRBD1 on 5 matching bases. CDR3 length equals 14 residues. Trimming left V 4 bases short and J 10 bases short, with 14 bases between. Looked up from germline, CDR1 is MNHEY and CDR2 is SMNVEV (reference sequence). CDR3 protein: CASSSGSWGSPLHF. CDR3 coding DNA: TGTGCCAGCAGTTCCGGGTCGTGGGGGTCACCCCTCCACTTT.

The rearrangement joins TRBV7-8 to TRBJ2-2; TRBD2 matches at 9 bases. The germline V gene encodes CDR1 SGHVS and CDR2 FQNEAQ. The V segment lost 0 bases and the J segment 4 bases; nucleotides outside the gene matches: 6. The CDR3 loop spans 17 amino acids. CDR3 sequence reads: CASSLASGRGGTGELFF. CDR3 DNA sequence: TGTGCCAGCAGCTTAGCTAGCGGGAGAGGGGGCACCGGGGAGCTGTTTTTT.

V gene TRBV21-1 combines with J gene TRBJ2-1; TRBD2 reflects the table's D call only, with no check against the DNA. TRBV21-1 is labeled a pseudogene. The CDR3 covers 16 residues. The CDR3, as DNA: TGTGCCAGCAGCAACGTTACTACCTACCCTTACAATGAGCAGTTCTTC. Encoded protein: CASSNVTTYPYNEQFF.

The chain employs TRBV29-1 and TRBJ2-1, with 8 bases that match TRBD1. Per the germline V gene, CDR1 is SQVTM and CDR2 is ANQGSEA. This CDR3 is built from 15 residues. The junction had 2 bases not matched to a gene; V was cut back by 1 base and J by 0 bases. The CDR3 spells CSVEGTGSSYNEQFF. CDR3 in DNA: TGCAGCGTTGAAGGGACAGGGAGCTCCTACAATGAGCAGTTCTTC.

This chain uses TRBV15 with TRBJ1-2; D is perhaps TRBD1 (5 bases). The ends were cut back, 5 bases at V and 0 bases at J, with 13 bases in the middle. Looked up from germline, CDR1 is LNHNV and CDR2 is YYDKDF (reference sequence). This CDR3 comprises 15 residues. CDR3 nucleotide sequence: TGTGCCACCAGCGGGGGAGAATTAGCTAACTATGGCTACACCTTC. It encodes CATSGGELANYGYTF.

This rearrangement joins TRBV6-4 to TRBJ2-3; D perhaps matches TRBD2 (5 bases). The ends were cut back, 3 bases at V and 0 bases at J, with 13 bases in the middle. The CDR3 spans 16 residues. Germline V gene sequence: CDR1 MRHNA, CDR2 SNTAGT. The CDR3 DNA sequence: TGTGCCAGCAGTGAAGGCGCTAGCCCTAGCACAGATACGCAGTATTTT. Protein product: CASSEGASPSTDTQYF.

This chain connects TRBV10-3 to TRBJ2-6, with 7 positions matching TRBD2. CDR1 ENHRY and CDR2 SYGVKD come from the germline V gene. This CDR3 region has 13 residues. V was clipped by 11 bases and J by 2 bases; unmatched bases: 3. Here the CDR3 reads CALRGAGANVLTF. DNA for the CDR3: TGTGCCCTTCGGGGGGCTGGGGCCAACGTCCTGACTTTC.

The genes are TRBV28 and TRBJ2-5; 10 positions match TRBD2. Trimming removed 3 bases from V and 5 bases from J; junction bases left unmatched: 18. Germline V gene sequence: CDR1 MDHEN, CDR2 SYDVKM. CDR3 length: 19 residues. CDR3 DNA: TGTGCCAGCAGTTTGGAGGGGGAACTAGCGGGACTACGGAAGGAGACCCAGTACTTC. Protein: CASSLEGELAGLRKETQYF.

The chain uses TRBV7-7 and TRBJ2-3, with D maybe TRBD2 (6 bases). Trimming cost V 1 base and J 4 bases, with 21 bases left between them. The CDR3 contains 18 residues. Germline V lookup: CDR1 SSHAT, CDR2 FNYEAQ (reference sequence). The CDR3 DNA reads as TGTGCCAGCAGCTTAGGTCCCCTCGGGGAGGAGCTTTCAGATACGCAGTATTTT. Encoded protein: CASSLGPLGEELSDTQYF.

The J gene is TRBJ2-1, the V gene TRBV5-6; TRBD2 matches 11 bases. The ends lost 8 bases at V and 4 bases at J; junction bases unmatched: 5. The germline gives CDR1 SGHDT, CDR2 YYEEEE. The CDR3 is 14 residues long. CDR3 bases: TGTGCCAGTGCCGGGACTAGCGGATACAATGAGCAGTTCTTC. Translation: CASAGTSGYNEQFF.

The chain carries TRBV19 and TRBJ2-1; 7 bases agree with TRBD2. The CDR3 is 16 residues long. With 1 base clipped from V and 3 bases from J, the junction kept 6 bases outside the gene matches. Germline lookup yields CDR1 LNHDA and CDR2 SQIVND (reference sequence). The CDR3 bases are TGTGCCAGTAGTATAGGTGGGAGGGCCGACTACAATGAGCAGTTCTTC. Translating it yields CASSIGGRADYNEQFF.

The chain combines TRBV27 with TRBJ2-6; TRBD1 is a possible D gene (5 bases). Germline lookup yields CDR1 MNHEY and CDR2 SMNVEV (reference sequence). V was shortened by 3 bases and J by 2 bases, with 8 bases between the two germline ends. The CDR3 has 15 residues. As DNA, the CDR3 is TGTGCCAGCAGTTTGACCAGGGCTGGGGCCAACGTCCTGACTTTC. Its translation is CASSLTRAGANVLTF.

The DNA for the CDR3 is TGCGCCAGCAGCGTAGGACAGAACTATGGCTACACCTTC. It specifies CASSVGQNYGYTF. The chain is built from TRBV5-1 and TRBJ1-2, with D possibly being TRBD1 (6 bases). There are 13 residues in the CDR3. In germline, CDR1 is SGHRS, CDR2 YFSETQ. V lost 4 bases and J lost 2, with 9 bases in between. The whole variable domain, remainder taken from reference TRBV5-1 and TRBJ1-2, is KAGVTQTPRYLIKTRGQQVTLSCSPISGHRSVSWYQQTPGQGLQFLFEYFSETQRNKGNFPGRFSGRQFSNSRSEMNVSTLELGDSALYLCASSVGQNYGYTFGSGTRLTVV.

The J gene is TRBJ2-7, the V gene TRBV5-8, with D possibly TRBD1 on 6 matching bases. This CDR3 has 15 residues. V was pared by 2 bases and J by 2 bases, with 14 bases between. Germline CDR1 SGHTS, CDR2 YDEGEE. This chain's CDR3 is CASSLSGALAYEQYF. In DNA form, the CDR3 reads TGTGCCAGCAGCTTATCAGGGGCACTCGCCTACGAGCAGTACTTC.

The V gene is TRBV27, the J gene TRBJ2-1; 10 bases map to TRBD1. J gave up 4 bases and V 5 bases, and 5 bases lay outside the gene matches. This CDR3 spans 15 amino acids. The germline V gene encodes CDR1 MNHEY and CDR2 SMNVEV (reference sequence). CDR3 sequence reads: CASSPGTGAYNEQFF. CDR3 bases: TGTGCCAGCAGTCCCGGGACAGGGGCATACAATGAGCAGTTCTTC.